The next 27 T cell receptor beta chains were all read from a single sample in a study of ipilimumab plus nivolumab after autologous stem cell transplantation (dated by TCRdb to the early 2020s). Libraries came from the immunoSEQ multiplex PCR assay. TCRdb provides this immuneACCESS table in a form limited to in-frame rearrangements. Some clones are lacking; in checked studies, under half of them reflect an unresolved V gene, and why the rest are absent is not known. This sample lists almost 15,000 clones; approximately 72% were detected once. Of the sample, more than 9% falls within the top ten clones. The sequencing here drew on PBMCs, taken in a trial of ipilimumab plus nivolumab as post-transplant consolidation. These receptors were taken from a male donor with primary mediastinal lymphoma.

The V call is TRBV2, the J call TRBJ1-1; 8 bases agree with TRBD1. Trimming cost V 11 bases and J 1 base; bases outside gene matches: 15. Germline V gene sequence: CDR1 SNHLY, CDR2 FYNNEI. The CDR3 has 16 amino acids. The CDR3 loop reads CAGRPGTGLSNTEAFF. In DNA form, the CDR3 reads TGTGCCGGCCGACCCGGGACAGGCCTCTCGAACACTGAAGCTTTCTTT.

V and J are TRBV5-1 and TRBJ2-1, with 9 bases fitting TRBD2. The trim removed 3 bases at V and 4 bases at J, leaving 14 bases unmatched. Per the germline V gene, CDR1 is SGHRS and CDR2 is YFSETQ. The CDR3 runs 18 residues. CDR3 amino acids: CASSSGPGRGRAYNEQFF. In nucleotides, the CDR3 is TGCGCCAGCAGCTCTGGACCCGGCCGCGGGAGGGCGTACAATGAGCAGTTCTTC.

This rearrangement joins TRBV30 to TRBJ2-7; tentatively, D is TRBD1 or TRBD2 (5 bases each). The V and J ends lost 5 bases and 2 bases respectively, with 13 bases between them. The CDR3 is 13 residues long. CDR1 and CDR2 (germline): GTSNPN, SVGIG (reference sequence). In DNA form, the CDR3 reads TGTGCCTGGGATCGGGGCAGTCCCTACGAGCAGTACTTC. Protein sequence: CAWDRGSPYEQYF.

This sequence joins TRBV7-9 and TRBJ1-1; a possible D gene is TRBD1 (5 bases). The V and J ends lost 2 bases and 2 bases respectively, with 9 bases between them. CDR1 and CDR2 (germline): SEHNR, FQNEAQ (reference sequence). CDR3 length: 14 amino acids. CDR3 bases: TGTGCCAGCAGCTTAAATACAGGCAACACTGAAGCTTTCTTT. Its translation: CASSLNTGNTEAFF.

The rearrangement links TRBV28 to TRBJ2-2, with D possibly matching TRBD2 (6 bases). The CDR3 is 15 amino acids. CDR1 and CDR2 from the germline V gene are MDHEN and SYDVKM. Trimming removed 5 bases at V and 3 bases at J, with 13 bases between. Here the CDR3 reads CASSLGTPDTGELFF. The CDR3 DNA follows: TGTGCCAGCAGTCTCGGGACTCCCGACACCGGGGAGCTGTTTTTT.

This clone was detected only a few times. The rearrangement uses TRBV5-1 and TRBJ2-2; D uncertain. Trimming stripped 7 bases from V and 0 bases from J, with 10 bases between. This CDR3 contains 14 residues. Looked up from germline, CDR1 is SGHRS and CDR2 is YFSETQ. The CDR3, as DNA: TGCGCCAGCTGTGCAGGACCGAACACCGGGGAGCTGTTTTTT. Translation gives CASCAGPNTGELFF.

This clone was picked up a small number of times. The rearrangement links TRBV7-8 to TRBJ2-5; TRBD2 agrees at 10 bases. The germline V gene encodes CDR1 SGHVS and CDR2 FQNEAQ. The CDR3 is 15 amino acids. V was pared by 5 bases and J by 5 bases, with 8 bases of the junction left unmatched. In DNA form, the CDR3 reads TGTGCCAGCAGCCCGCAGCGGGGGGGCAGGGAGACCCAGTACTTC. It is translated as CASSPQRGGRETQYF.

The chain employs TRBV13 and TRBJ2-3; 12 positions match TRBD2. The germline V gene encodes CDR1 PRHDT and CDR2 FYEKMQ (reference sequence). The CDR3 is 17 residues long. V dropped 0 bases and J dropped 2; count of bases not matched to a gene: 3. This chain's CDR3 is CASSLGLAGGATDTQYF. Here the CDR3 DNA reads TGTGCCAGCAGCTTAGGCCTAGCGGGAGGGGCCACAGATACGCAGTATTTT.

The genes are TRBV14 and TRBJ1-2; 8 positions match TRBD1. The length of the CDR3 is 14 residues. Germline V lookup: CDR1 SGHDN, CDR2 FVKESK. Trimming removed 3 bases from V and 2 bases from J; junction bases left unmatched: 2. In DNA, the CDR3 is TGTGCCAGCAGCCAGAGGACAGGGAACTATGGCTACACCTTC. It codes for CASSQRTGNYGYTF.

This chain uses TRBV5-1 with TRBJ1-1; no clear D gene. This CDR3 region has 16 residues. The germline gives CDR1 SGHRS, CDR2 YFSETQ. V dropped 2 bases and J dropped 4 bases, with 18 bases sitting between them. CDR3 loop: CASSFGPMKPGTEAFF. CDR3 nucleotides: TGCGCCAGCAGCTTTGGACCGATGAAACCGGGCACTGAAGCTTTCTTT.

The genes are TRBV4-1 and TRBJ2-4, with D possibly TRBD2 on 6 matching bases. Germline values: CDR1 MGHRA, CDR2 YSYEKL. Trimming took 3 bases from V and 10 from J, leaving 13 bases between them. The CDR3 extends over 13 amino acids. CDR3: CASSQVTRGIQYF. CDR3 coding DNA: TGCGCCAGCAGCCAGGTGACTAGGGGAATTCAGTACTTC.

The chain has TRBV5-6 and TRBJ1-5; D is unclear. From germline, CDR1 is SGHDT and CDR2 YYEEEE. Trimming took off 4 bases at V and 9 bases at J, with 8 bases between the two ends. This CDR3 region has 11 residues. The CDR3: CASSARGPQHF. CDR3 in DNA: TGTGCCAGCAGCGCACGGGGGCCCCAGCATTTT.

This chain connects TRBV7-8 to TRBJ2-2, with D tentatively TRBD1 (6 bases). Germline CDR1 is SGHVS and CDR2 is FQNEAQ. Deletions cut 2 bases from V and 3 bases from J, with 10 bases between. The CDR3 covers 15 residues. The CDR3 sequence is CASSLQGLDTGELFF. The DNA for the CDR3 is TGTGCCAGCAGCTTACAGGGGTTGGACACCGGGGAGCTGTTTTTT.

DNA of the CDR3: TGTGCCAGCAGCTTTCACAGGGTGTATGAGCAGTTCTTC. It yields the protein CASSFHRVYEQFF. The V and J genes are TRBV5-4 and TRBJ2-1; tentatively, D is TRBD1 (6 bases). The germline V gene has CDR1 SGHNT and CDR2 YYREEE (reference sequence). This CDR3 comprises 13 residues. Trimming took 2 bases from V and 8 from J, leaving 11 bases between them.

This clone was picked up a small number of times. This chain links TRBV4-1 with TRBJ2-5, with D possibly called TRBD1 or TRBD2 (6 bases each). The germline V and J ends were trimmed by 4 bases and 5 bases, with 20 bases remaining between them. CDR3 size: 16 residues. Germline V gene data show CDR1 as MGHRA and CDR2 as YSYEKL. The CDR3 coding sequence is TGCGCCAGCAGCCCGAACCCGGGGGCGCGAGGGGAGACCCAGTACTTC. Its protein is CASSPNPGARGETQYF.

This clone was seen a handful of times. The genes are TRBV7-9 and TRBJ1-1, with TRBD1 as a possible D gene (6 bases). The ends were cut back, 2 bases at V and 4 bases at J, with 20 bases in the middle. The CDR3 consists of 17 residues. Germline V CDR1 and CDR2: SEHNR, FQNEAQ (reference sequence). The CDR3 is CASSLRSAGVGGTEAFF. In nucleotides, the CDR3 is TGTGCCAGCAGCTTACGGTCCGCAGGGGTCGGTGGCACTGAAGCTTTCTTT.

The CDR3 coding sequence is TGTGCCATGCGCCCTAGCGGCACAGATACGCAGTATTTT. Encoded protein: CAMRPSGTDTQYF. V is TRBV21-1 and J is TRBJ2-3; TRBD2 is the table's D call, not checked against the DNA. TRBV21-1 is a listed pseudogene. The CDR3 spans 13 residues.

V usage is TRBV6-1 and J usage is TRBJ2-1; 8 nucleotides match TRBD1. V lost 2 bases and J lost 5; bases outside the gene matches: 11. Germline V gives CDR1 MNHNS, CDR2 SASEGT. This CDR3 contains 17 residues. The CDR3 bases are TGTGCCAGCAGTGAAACCCCCGGACAGGGATGGGACAATGAGCAGTTCTTC. It is translated as CASSETPGQGWDNEQFF.

This chain connects TRBV11-3 to TRBJ2-3; possibly TRBD1 or TRBD2 for D (6 bases each). CDR1 is SGHNT, CDR2 YENEEA, per germline. This CDR3 spans 14 amino acids. The V end was cut by 1 base, the J end by 2 bases, with 7 bases between. In DNA form, the CDR3 reads TGTGCCAGCAGCTTAGGGGGGGCCACAGATACGCAGTATTTT. Translating gives CASSLGGATDTQYF.

This chain uses TRBV7-9 with TRBJ1-1; tentatively, D is TRBD1 (5 bases). CDR3 length: 12 residues. Between the trimmed V and J ends, which lost 5 bases and 5 bases, there was a span of 9 bases. The germline V gene encodes CDR1 SEHNR and CDR2 FQNEAQ (reference sequence). CDR3 protein: CASSHGGTEAFF. CDR3 bases: TGTGCCAGCAGCCATGGGGGAACTGAAGCTTTCTTT.

About this clone: A junction end diverges from the germline sequence, so it may reflect a read error. The V gene is TRBV5-1, the J gene TRBJ2-1; D is ambiguous. This CDR3 comprises 12 residues. Germline CDR1 is SGHRS and CDR2 is YFSETQ. The CDR3 sequence is CASSLSFNEQFF. The CDR3 nucleotides read TGCGCCAGCAGCCTATCCTTCAATGAGCAGTTCTTC.

The DNA of the CDR3 is TGTGCCAGCAGCTGGGGAGGGACAGGGGGGACTGAAGCTTTCTTT. This codes for CASSWGGTGGTEAFF. The J gene is TRBJ1-1, the V gene TRBV5-6, with TRBD1 matching 11 bases. The trim removed 3 bases at V and 5 bases at J, leaving 6 bases unmatched. CDR3 length: 15 amino acids. Per germline, CDR1 SGHDT and CDR2 YYEEEE.

This clone was detected once. This chain connects TRBV6-1 to TRBJ1-1; weak D call: TRBD1 (6 bases). Germline lookup yields CDR1 MNHNS and CDR2 SASEGT. The CDR3 is 16 residues long. Trimming removed 1 base from V and 3 bases from J, with 15 bases in between. CDR3 residues: CASSEDYGGLDTEAFF. The CDR3 DNA follows: TGTGCCAGCAGTGAAGATTACGGGGGGCTCGACACTGAAGCTTTCTTT.

This clone showed up just a few times. The chain combines TRBV7-3 with TRBJ2-3, with 11 bases identical to TRBD2. CDR3 size: 18 residues. Germline V lookup: CDR1 SGHTA, CDR2 FQGTGA. Unmatched junction bases numbered 8, after V lost 0 bases and J lost 3 bases. CDR3 nucleotides: TGTGCCAGCAGCTTAACCCATCGACTAGCGGGAAGGACAGATACGCAGTATTTT. Residues: CASSLTHRLAGRTDTQYF.

The chain couples TRBV4-1 to TRBJ2-2, with D tentatively TRBD2 (5 bases). Germline V gene lookup returns CDR1 MGHRA and CDR2 YSYEKL. V lost 0 bases, J lost 4 bases, and 12 bases lay in between. The CDR3 consists of 16 residues. Here the CDR3 DNA reads TGCGCCAGCAGCCAAGATCCGGGGTCGGTCACCGGGGAGCTGTTTTTT. It yields the protein CASSQDPGSVTGELFF.

The chain uses TRBV6-5 and TRBJ2-7; TRBD2 matches 9 bases. Germline trimming cut 5 bases from V and 2 bases from J; bases unmatched to any gene: 7. CDR3 length equals 15 residues. Germline-derived CDR1 and CDR2 are MNHEY and SVGAGI. The CDR3, as DNA: TGTGCCAGCAGTCCCTGGGTAGCGGGGGCCTACGAGCAGTACTTC. Translated, it gives CASSPWVAGAYEQYF.

The V and J genes are TRBV11-2 and TRBJ1-2, with a weak D call TRBD1 (6 bases). Between the trimmed V and J ends, which lost 7 bases and 4 bases, there was a span of 13 bases. CDR1 is SGHAT, CDR2 FQNNGV, per germline. There are 13 residues in the CDR3. The CDR3 sequence: CASTATGSYGYTF. The CDR3 nucleotides are TGTGCCAGCACCGCAACAGGGAGCTATGGCTACACCTTC.